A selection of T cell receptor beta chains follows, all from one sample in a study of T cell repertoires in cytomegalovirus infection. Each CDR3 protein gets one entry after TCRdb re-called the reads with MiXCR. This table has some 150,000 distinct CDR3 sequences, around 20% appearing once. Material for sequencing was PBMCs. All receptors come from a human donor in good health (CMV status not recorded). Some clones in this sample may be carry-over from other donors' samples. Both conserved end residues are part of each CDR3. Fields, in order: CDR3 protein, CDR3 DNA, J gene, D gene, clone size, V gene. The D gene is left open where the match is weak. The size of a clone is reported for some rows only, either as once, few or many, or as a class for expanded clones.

CASIIGGQMNTEAFF	TGTGCCAGCATCATTGGGGGACAGATGAACACTGAAGCTTTCTTT	TRBJ1-1	TRBD1	few	TRBV28
CASSLQGTITEAFF	TGCGCCAGCAGCTTGCAGGGTACGATCACTGAAGCTTTCTTT	TRBJ1-1	NA	few	TRBV5-1
CSVDNRENYGYTF	TGCAGCGTTGATAACAGGGAGAACTATGGCTACACCTTC	TRBJ1-2	NA	few	TRBV29-1
CASSPAGGGLEDTQYF	TGCGCCAGCAGCCCCGCTGGCGGGGGGCTCGAAGATACGCAGTATTTT	TRBJ2-3	TRBD2	NA	TRBV5-1
CASKPTETSGSYEQYF	TGTGCCAGTAAACCCACAGAGACTAGCGGGAGCTACGAGCAGTACTTC	TRBJ2-7	TRBD2	NA	TRBV19
CASSIGGGTEAFF	TGTGCCAGCAGCATCGGCGGGGGCACTGAAGCTTTCTTT	TRBJ1-1	NA	many	TRBV11-2
CASSPRTGGAYEQYF	TGTGCCAGCAGTCCTCGGACAGGGGGTGCCTACGAGCAGTACTTC	TRBJ2-7	TRBD1	NA	TRBV28
CASSLVGGQGAPTYGYTF	TGTGCCAGCAGCTTGGTGGGGGGACAGGGGGCTCCGACCTATGGCTACACCTTC	TRBJ1-2	TRBD1	few	TRBV5-6
CASSPLAGAETQYF	TGTGCCAGCAGCCCCCTCGCGGGGGCGGAGACCCAGTACTTC	TRBJ2-5	NA	many	TRBV7-2
CASSEDFGNTIYF	TGTGCCAGCAGTGAAGACTTTGGAAACACCATATATTTT	TRBJ1-3	NA	NA	TRBV2
CASSLEEHDTQYF	TGTGCCAGCAGCTTAGAGGAGCACGATACGCAGTATTTT	TRBJ2-3	NA	many	TRBV7-9
CSASDGWYGYTF	TGCAGTGCTAGCGACGGTTGGTATGGCTACACCTTC	TRBJ1-2	NA	NA	TRBV20-1
CASRSETGTHSTDTQYF	TGTGCCAGCAGATCGGAAACCGGGACACACAGCACAGATACGCAGTATTTT	TRBJ2-3	NA	NA	TRBV12-3/TRBV12-4
CASSLVSGLGGANVLTF	TGTGCCAGCAGCTTAGTATCGGGATTGGGGGGGGCCAACGTCCTGACTTTC	TRBJ2-6	NA	few	TRBV7-2
CSAVDRGQGNTIYF	TGCAGTGCTGTGGACAGGGGGCAAGGAAACACCATATATTTT	TRBJ1-3	TRBD1	NA	TRBV20-1
CASSYSSSLNNYGYTF	TGTGCCAGCAGTTACTCGAGCAGCCTCAACAACTATGGCTACACCTTC	TRBJ1-2	NA	few	TRBV6-5
CASSGQAFSGNTIYF	TGTGCCAGCAGTGGACAGGCCTTCTCTGGAAACACCATATATTTT	TRBJ1-3	TRBD1	NA	TRBV28
CASGFRGTNTEAFF	TGTGCCAGCGGATTCCGGGGGACGAACACTGAAGCTTTCTTT	TRBJ1-1	NA	NA	TRBV6-5
CASSASGGTGNTIYF	TGTGCCAGCAGCGCTTCAGGGGGAACAGGAAACACCATATATTTT	TRBJ1-3	TRBD1	few	TRBV28
CASSPPAGELFF	TGTGCCAGCAGTCCCCCCGCCGGGGAGCTGTTTTTT	TRBJ2-2	NA	NA	TRBV6-5
CASSSQGGLSNQPQHF	TGTGCCAGCAGCTCGCAGGGCGGACTAAGCAATCAGCCCCAGCATTTT	TRBJ1-5	NA	NA	TRBV2
CATRRQGNSPLHF	TGTGCCACCAGACGACAGGGGAATTCACCCCTCCACTTT	TRBJ1-6	TRBD1	few	TRBV6-1
CASSLGDVTDTQYF	TGTGCCAGCAGCTTAGGCGACGTCACAGATACGCAGTATTTT	TRBJ2-3	NA	many	TRBV7-8
CASSRRQGLNEKLFF	TGTGCCAGCAGCCGACGACAGGGACTTAATGAAAAACTGTTTTTT	TRBJ1-4	TRBD1	many	TRBV7-2
CASSLRTGLVGFEKLFF	TGTGCCAGCAGCTTAAGGACAGGGTTAGTTGGGTTTGAAAAACTGTTTTTT	TRBJ1-4	TRBD1	many	TRBV11-3
CASSLFSVDRGSYEQYF	TGTGCCAGCAGTTTATTCAGCGTGGACAGGGGGTCCTACGAGCAGTACTTC	TRBJ2-7	TRBD1	many	TRBV28
CATTTGVYENILSF	TGTGCCACCACAACCGGGGTTTATGAAAACATTCTGTCCTTC	TRBJ2-4	NA	NA	TRBV19
CATRPGSGNQPQHF	TGTGCCACCAGGCCAGGGTCAGGCAATCAGCCCCAGCATTTT	TRBJ1-5	NA	few	TRBV24-1
CASSLSKDSLHEKLFF	TGTGCCAGCAGCTTATCGAAGGACAGCCTCCATGAAAAACTGTTTTTT	TRBJ1-4	NA	many	TRBV7-6
CSARDPRGTYEQYF	TGCAGTGCTAGAGATCCTCGCGGGACCTACGAGCAGTACTTC	TRBJ2-7	NA	few	TRBV20-1
CASTTGTDYGYTF	TGCGCCAGTACTACCGGGACAGACTATGGCTACACCTTC	TRBJ1-2	TRBD1	NA	TRBV5-1
CASSSTGGGYTF	TGTGCCAGCAGCTCGACAGGGGGCGGCTACACCTTC	TRBJ1-2	TRBD1	few	TRBV9
CASRSSTLILYGYTF	TGTGCCAGCAGGTCTAGCACTCTCATTTTATATGGCTACACCTTC	TRBJ1-2	NA	NA	TRBV28
CANYRGAGANVLTF	TGTGCCAACTACAGGGGGGCTGGGGCCAACGTCCTGACTTTC	TRBJ2-6	TRBD1	many	TRBV7-2
CASSSDRGLISSYNSPLHF	TGTGCCAGCAGCTCGGACAGGGGACTTATAAGCTCCTATAATTCACCCCTCCACTTT	TRBJ1-6	TRBD1	many	TRBV7-2
CASSHRNQPQHF	TGTGCCAGCAGCCACCGCAATCAGCCCCAGCATTTT	TRBJ1-5	NA	many	TRBV7-9